The clone carrying this T cell receptor beta chain was detected ten times or more. Antigen specificity is unknown. This sample was included in a study of T cells in Graves' hyperthyroidism and ophthalmopathy. Regarding the study as a whole: Among clonotypes expanded in thyroid above 0.001, most were also found in blood.

Exclusion followed for patients with uncontrolled infection, other autoimmune disease, pregnancy or lactation. Used for diagnoses were clinical symptoms, serum thyroxine and TRAb, thyroid ultrasound and orbital computed tomography. Researchers amplified the TCR beta CDR3 regions from RNA transcripts. TCR CDR3 underwent first-round RT-PCR with the HTBI primer set. Each CDR3 protein is one row after TCRdb ran MiXCR on the multiplex PCR reads. There are 500,000 to 600,000 distinct CDR3 sequences in the sample; approximately 15% occur only once, and around 18% lies in the top ten. Sequencing was performed on blood. The clonotype originates from a woman aged 18-29 years with Graves' hyperthyroidism.

CDR3 amino acids: CASSPPRTGASEQYF. DNA for the CDR3: TGTGCCAGCAGCCCCCCCCGGACAGGGGCCTCCGAGCAGTACTTC. The chain has TRBV7-9 and TRBJ2-7; 9 nucleotides align to TRBD1. Looked up from germline, CDR1 is SEHNR and CDR2 is FQNEAQ (reference sequence). Trimming cost V 5 bases and J 6 bases; bases outside gene matches: 11. The CDR3 consists of 15 residues.